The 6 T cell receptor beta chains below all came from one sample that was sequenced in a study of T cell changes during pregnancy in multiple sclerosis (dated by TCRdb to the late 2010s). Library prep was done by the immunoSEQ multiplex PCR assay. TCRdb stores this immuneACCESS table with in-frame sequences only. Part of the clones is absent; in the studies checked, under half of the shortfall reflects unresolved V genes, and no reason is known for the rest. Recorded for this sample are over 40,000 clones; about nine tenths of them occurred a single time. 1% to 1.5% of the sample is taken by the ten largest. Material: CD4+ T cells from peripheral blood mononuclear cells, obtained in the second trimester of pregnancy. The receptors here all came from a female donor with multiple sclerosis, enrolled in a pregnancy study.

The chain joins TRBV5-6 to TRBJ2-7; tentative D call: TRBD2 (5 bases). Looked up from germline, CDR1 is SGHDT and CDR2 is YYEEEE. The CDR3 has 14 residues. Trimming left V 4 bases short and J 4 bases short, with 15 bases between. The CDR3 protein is CASSPERTTYEQYF. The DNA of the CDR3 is TGTGCCAGCAGCCCGGAGCGGACGACTTACGAGCAGTACTTC.

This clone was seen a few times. The CDR3 nucleotides are TGTGCCAGCAGCTTGGAACAGGGGCGCAGAGATGAGCAGTTCTTC. This encodes CASSLEQGRRDEQFF. The chain combines TRBV5-6 with TRBJ2-1; TRBD1 agrees at 7 bases. Germline CDR1 SGHDT, CDR2 YYEEEE. The junction had 8 bases not matched to a gene; V was cut back by 0 bases and J by 8 bases. This CDR3 comprises 15 residues.

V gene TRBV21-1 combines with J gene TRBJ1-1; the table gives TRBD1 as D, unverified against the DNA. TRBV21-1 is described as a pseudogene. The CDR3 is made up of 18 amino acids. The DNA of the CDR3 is TGTGCCAGCAGCAAAGGACCGGGACACCCTGTAAAGAACACTGAAGCTTTCTTT. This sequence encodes CASSKGPGHPVKNTEAFF.

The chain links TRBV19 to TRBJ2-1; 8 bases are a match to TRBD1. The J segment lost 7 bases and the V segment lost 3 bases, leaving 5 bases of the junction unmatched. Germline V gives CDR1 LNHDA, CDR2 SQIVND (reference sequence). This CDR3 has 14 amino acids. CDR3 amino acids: CASSIDRGTNEQFF. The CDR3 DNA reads TGTGCCAGTAGTATCGACAGGGGTACGAATGAGCAGTTCTTC.

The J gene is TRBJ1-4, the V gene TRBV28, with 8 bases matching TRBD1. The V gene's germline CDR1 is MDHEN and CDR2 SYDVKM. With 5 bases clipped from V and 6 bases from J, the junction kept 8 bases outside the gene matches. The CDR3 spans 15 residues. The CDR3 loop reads CASSGDRGVYEKLFF. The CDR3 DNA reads TGTGCCAGCAGTGGAGACAGGGGAGTATATGAAAAACTGTTTTTT.

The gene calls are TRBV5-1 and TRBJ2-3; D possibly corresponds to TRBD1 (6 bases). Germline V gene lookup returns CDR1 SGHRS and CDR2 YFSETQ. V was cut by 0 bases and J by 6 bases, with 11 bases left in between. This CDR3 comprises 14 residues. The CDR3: CASSLAPGADTQYF. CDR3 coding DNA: TGCGCCAGCAGCTTGGCTCCAGGGGCGGATACGCAGTATTTT.